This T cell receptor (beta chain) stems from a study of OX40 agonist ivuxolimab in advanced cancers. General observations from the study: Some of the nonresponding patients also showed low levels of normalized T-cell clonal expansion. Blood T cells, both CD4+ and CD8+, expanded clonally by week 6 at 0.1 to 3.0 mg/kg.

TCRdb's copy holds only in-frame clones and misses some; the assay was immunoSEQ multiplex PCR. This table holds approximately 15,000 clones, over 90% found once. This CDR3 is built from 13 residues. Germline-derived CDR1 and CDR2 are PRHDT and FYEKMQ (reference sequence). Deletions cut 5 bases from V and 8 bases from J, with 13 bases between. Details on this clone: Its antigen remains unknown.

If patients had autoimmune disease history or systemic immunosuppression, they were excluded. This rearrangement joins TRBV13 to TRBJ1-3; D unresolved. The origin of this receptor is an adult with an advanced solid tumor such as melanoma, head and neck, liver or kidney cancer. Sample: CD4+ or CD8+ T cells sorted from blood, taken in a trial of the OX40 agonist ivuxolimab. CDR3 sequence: CASSPGRSDTIYF. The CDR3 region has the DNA TGTGCCAGCAGCCCCGGAAGGAGCGACACCATATATTTT.